This is a list of T cell receptor beta chains from one sample in a study of shared clonotypes between healthy human individuals. Generated by immunoSEQ multiplex PCR, the TCRdb table keeps only in-frame clones and is missing some. The top ten clones hold approximately 1% of a sample with about 1,800,000 clones, about 94% of them seen once. Source material: naive CD8+ T cells sorted from blood. These receptors all stem from a man aged 18-30 years in good health. CDR3s include the opening cysteine and the closing phenylalanine or tryptophan. D genes are given only for firm matches. The size entry is marked missing in some rows and otherwise reads once, few, many or a size class.

d_gene	j_gene	abundance	v_gene	CDR3aa	CDR3nt
.	TRBJ2-3	.	TRBV5-6	CASSAGLGDPDTQYF	TGTGCCAGCAGCGCGGGACTCGGGGACCCAGATACGCAGTATTTT
TRBD1	TRBJ1-2	.	TRBV9	CASSGHRPTGQGYGYTF	TGTGCCAGCAGCGGACACCGACCAACAGGACAGGGCTATGGCTACACCTTC
TRBD1	TRBJ2-1	few	TRBV9	CASSVSGTGNNEQFF	TGTGCCAGCAGCGTGTCAGGGACAGGGAACAATGAGCAGTTCTTC
.	TRBJ2-5	.	TRBV27	CASKQGHQETQYF	TGTGCCAGCAAGCAGGGTCATCAAGAGACCCAGTACTTC
.	TRBJ2-7	.	TRBV9	CASSVGQSTYEQYF	TGTGCCAGCAGCGTTGGACAGTCAACCTACGAGCAGTACTTC
.	TRBJ2-7	.	TRBV30	CAWSYGGRSDEQYF	TGTGCCTGGAGTTACGGGGGGCGCTCTGACGAGCAGTACTTC
TRBD2	TRBJ2-3	.	TRBV6-5	CASSTSGTDTQYF	TGTGCCAGCAGCACTAGCGGGACAGATACGCAGTATTTT
.	TRBJ2-7	.	TRBV7-6	CASSPTTAGLYSYEQYF	TGTGCCAGCAGCCCGACTACCGCGGGACTTTATTCCTACGAGCAGTACTTC
.	TRBJ1-4	once	TRBV27	CASSAVGTNEKLFF	TGTGCCAGCAGCGCCGTCGGAACTAATGAAAAACTGTTTTTT
.	TRBJ2-2	.	TRBV14	CASSQAQGIANTGELFF	TGTGCCAGCAGCCAAGCCCAGGGTATAGCCAACACCGGGGAGCTGTTTTTT
.	TRBJ2-3	.	TRBV11-2	CASSRRRTDTQYF	TGTGCCAGCAGCCGCAGGCGAACAGATACGCAGTATTTT
.	TRBJ2-7	.	TRBV5-6	CASSLGRAYEQYF	TGTGCCAGCAGCTTGGGGCGGGCCTACGAGCAGTACTTC
TRBD1	TRBJ2-5	.	TRBV27	CASSLAPGTGSWETQYF	TGTGCCAGCAGTCTAGCCCCCGGGACAGGGTCCTGGGAGACCCAGTACTTC
.	TRBJ2-3	.	TRBV2	CAWRGSSTDTQYF	TGTGCCTGGAGGGGTTCTAGCACAGATACGCAGTATTTT
TRBD1	TRBJ2-1	.	TRBV28	CASSSGQGSYNEQFF	TGTGCCAGCAGTTCCGGACAGGGGTCCTACAATGAGCAGTTCTTC
TRBD2	TRBJ2-7	.	TRBV7-9	CASSPRSSGSPHEQYF	TGTGCCAGCAGCCCCAGGAGCAGCGGGAGTCCCCACGAGCAGTACTTC
.	TRBJ2-2	.	TRBV29-1	CSAIFTRGGTGELFF	TGCAGCGCTATCTTTACTAGAGGTGGCACCGGGGAGCTGTTTTTT
.	TRBJ1-4	.	TRBV6-5	CASSHDSGKLFF	TGTGCCAGCAGCCACGACAGTGGGAAACTGTTTTTT
TRBD1	TRBJ1-1	.	TRBV4-1	CASSRLWTGLNTEAFF	TGCGCCAGCAGCCGGTTATGGACAGGTTTGAACACTGAAGCTTTCTTT
.	TRBJ2-7	.	TRBV5-5	CASSLAVVAGLDEQYF	TGTGCCAGCAGCTTGGCGGTTGTGGCAGGTCTGGACGAGCAGTACTTC
.	TRBJ1-2	.	TRBV5-4	CASSLSGGSGYTF	TGTGCCAGCAGCTTGTCCGGGGGCTCAGGCTACACCTTC
.	TRBJ2-7	.	TRBV11-2	CASSLGHFNSYEQYF	TGTGCCAGCAGCTTAGGACATTTTAACTCCTACGAGCAGTACTTC
.	TRBJ2-1	.	TRBV7-9	CASSLVPHEQFF	TGTGCCAGCAGCTTAGTCCCGCATGAGCAGTTCTTC
TRBD2	TRBJ2-7	.	TRBV19	CASSILAGEGTYEQYF	TGTGCCAGTAGTATACTAGCGGGAGAAGGGACCTACGAGCAGTACTTC
.	TRBJ2-4	.	TRBV5-8	CASSLIPRAKNIQYF	TGTGCCAGCAGCTTGATTCCCCGAGCCAAAAACATTCAGTACTTC